These 23 T cell receptor beta chains came from one sample sequenced in a study of blood T cell repertoires in COVID-19 (dated by TCRdb to 2018 to 2020). Receptor amplification or capture employed the immunoSEQ multiplex PCR assay. TCRdb re-hosts the immuneACCESS table, in-frame sequences only. Its copies lack some clones; in the studies checked, an unresolved V gene accounts for under half of them, and the cause for the rest is not known. Recorded for this sample are about 160,000 clones; roughly 80% of them occurred a single time. More than 3% of the sample is taken by the ten largest. The sequencing sample was made of PBMCs or T cells enriched from blood (not recorded which). The receptors come from a woman aged 55-75 years who had recovered from COVID-19.

This chain links TRBV5-1 with TRBJ2-5, with a weak D call TRBD1 (6 bases). This CDR3 is 14 amino acids long. The V end was cut by 4 bases, the J end by 5 bases, with 15 bases between. CDR1 SGHRS and CDR2 YFSETQ come from the germline V gene. In nucleotides, the CDR3 is TGCGCCAGCAGCCCACAGGGTGGGGACGAGACCCAGTACTTC. Translation gives CASSPQGGDETQYF.

The genes are TRBV7-2 and TRBJ2-5, with D unclear. The CDR3 length is 15 residues. Trimming pared 0 bases from V and 2 bases from J, leaving 10 bases between. Germline V gives CDR1 SGHTA, CDR2 FQGNSA. Here the CDR3 reads CASSLATYRQETQYF. CDR3 coding DNA: TGTGCCAGCAGCTTAGCGACGTACAGACAAGAGACCCAGTACTTC.

The chain employs TRBV5-5 and TRBJ2-5; 7 bases agree with TRBD1. CDR1 and CDR2 (germline): SGHKS, YYEKEE (reference sequence). Unmatched junction bases numbered 7, after V lost 3 bases and J lost 2 bases. This CDR3 is built from 15 residues. Here the CDR3 DNA reads TGTGCCAGCAGCTCCCCGACAGGGAAACAAGAGACCCAGTACTTC. Translating it yields CASSSPTGKQETQYF.

The rearrangement uses TRBV5-1 and TRBJ2-3; 8 positions match TRBD2. This CDR3 comprises 14 residues. V lost 4 bases to trimming and J lost 8 bases; unmatched junction nucleotides: 9. The germline gives CDR1 SGHRS, CDR2 YFSETQ. CDR3 in amino acids: CASSGGTSIGTQYF. As DNA, the CDR3 is TGCGCCAGCAGCGGCGGGACTAGTATAGGTACGCAGTATTTT.

The chain employs TRBV5-1 and TRBJ1-1, with D perhaps matching TRBD1 (6 bases). Germline values: CDR1 SGHRS, CDR2 YFSETQ. Trimming took 3 bases from V and 4 from J, leaving 16 bases between them. CDR3 length equals 15 residues. The CDR3 bases are TGCGCCAGCAGCTCTCAGGGGCAGGCGGGCACTGAAGCTTTCTTT. It translates to CASSSQGQAGTEAFF.

The rearrangement joins TRBV19 to TRBJ1-1; 8 bases align to TRBD1. The germline V gene has CDR1 LNHDA and CDR2 SQIVND (reference sequence). The CDR3 extends over 15 amino acids. Losses at the gene ends were 9 bases for V and 4 bases for J; bases not matched to a gene: 13. CDR3 protein: CASKPWTGNSTEAFF. Written as DNA, the CDR3 is TGTGCCAGCAAACCCTGGACAGGGAATAGCACTGAAGCTTTCTTT.

This clone was detected once. The J gene is TRBJ1-5, the V gene TRBV27, with TRBD1 matching 9 bases. With 10 bases clipped from V and 7 bases from J, the junction kept 11 bases outside the gene matches. Germline V CDR1 and CDR2: MNHEY, SMNVEV (reference sequence). There are 14 residues in the CDR3. DNA of the CDR3: TGTGCCACCTCACCGGGACAGGGAAGGCAGCCCCAGCATTTT. It specifies CATSPGQGRQPQHF.

This chain uses TRBV24-1 with TRBJ2-1; 7 bases map to TRBD2. With 1 base clipped from V and 15 bases from J, the junction kept 8 bases outside the gene matches. Germline V gives CDR1 KGHDR, CDR2 SFDVKD. This CDR3 is 13 amino acids long. The chain's CDR3 is CATSDFGREVRFF. Written as DNA, the CDR3 is TGTGCCACCAGTGATTTTGGGAGGGAAGTTCGGTTCTTC.

CDR3 sequence (DNA): TGCAGCGTTGGATTGGACAGGGCCTACGAGCAGTACTTC. Protein product: CSVGLDRAYEQYF. The chain is built from TRBV29-1 and TRBJ2-7, with 8 positions matching TRBD1. The CDR3 covers 13 residues. Germline V gene sequence: CDR1 SQVTM, CDR2 ANQGSEA. The trim removed 4 bases at V and 2 bases at J, leaving 4 bases unmatched.

The sample holds a few counts of this clone. J is TRBJ1-2 and V is TRBV7-2; D possibly corresponds to TRBD1 (5 bases). The germline V gene encodes CDR1 SGHTA and CDR2 FQGNSA. The CDR3 extends over 14 amino acids. The V end was cut by 1 base, the J end by 14 bases, with 20 bases between. The CDR3 DNA is TGTGCCAGCAGCTTAGATGGACAAGGGAGGGCTAAAACCTTC. Its translation is CASSLDGQGRAKTF.

The CDR3 DNA is TGTGCCAGCTCACCCCCGGACAGGGGGGCCTACGAGCAGTACTTC. Amino acids: CASSPPDRGAYEQYF. The rearrangement joins TRBV18 to TRBJ2-7, with 10 nucleotides matching TRBD1. The J segment lost 2 bases and the V segment lost 3 bases, leaving 4 bases of the junction unmatched. Germline V gene lookup returns CDR1 KGHSH and CDR2 LQKENI. CDR3 length: 15 residues.

The chain combines TRBV19 with TRBJ2-1; TRBD2 aligns across 9 bases. The J segment lost 2 bases and the V segment lost 6 bases, leaving 5 bases of the junction unmatched. The CDR3 contains 15 residues. The germline gives CDR1 LNHDA, CDR2 SQIVND (reference sequence). CDR3 region: CASSRSGGPYNEQFF. Written as DNA, the CDR3 is TGTGCCAGTAGCCGAAGCGGGGGGCCCTACAATGAGCAGTTCTTC.

The sample holds a few counts of this clone. This chain joins TRBV27 and TRBJ1-4; 9 bases agree with TRBD1. Germline V gene lookup returns CDR1 MNHEY and CDR2 SMNVEV (reference sequence). This CDR3 has 16 amino acids. With 6 bases clipped from V and 8 bases from J, the junction kept 13 bases outside the gene matches. The CDR3 protein is CASRASRTGGPEKLFF. The CDR3 region has the DNA TGTGCCAGCAGGGCCTCCCGCACAGGGGGCCCCGAAAAACTGTTTTTT. Full variable domain (missing parts from reference TRBV27 and TRBJ1-4): EAQVTQNPRYLITVTGKKLTVTCSQNMNHEYMSWYRQDPGLGLRQIYYSMNVEVTDKGDVPEGYKVSRKEKRNFPLILESPSPNQTSLYFCASRASRTGGPEKLFFGSGTQLSVL.

The chain carries TRBV27 and TRBJ2-2; possible D gene TRBD2, 5 bases. V was pared by 3 bases and J by 3 bases, with 8 bases between. Germline CDR1 and CDR2: MNHEY and SMNVEV (reference sequence). CDR3 length: 14 amino acids. This chain's CDR3 is CASSLRVHTGELFF. The CDR3 DNA follows: TGTGCCAGCAGTTTGAGGGTTCACACCGGGGAGCTGTTTTTT.

V is TRBV7-2 and J is TRBJ2-7; D possibly corresponds to TRBD1 (5 bases). Trimming removed 1 base at V and 3 bases at J, with 13 bases between. This CDR3 comprises 15 residues. CDR1 is SGHTA and CDR2 is FQGNSA in the germline V gene. The CDR3 bases are TGTGCCAGCAGCTTAGGACAGATGGGTAGCTACGAGCAGTACTTC. Residues: CASSLGQMGSYEQYF.

The CDR3 region is CASSAVGRRIEPQHF. Written as DNA, the CDR3 is TGTGCCAGCAGCGCCGTCGGCAGGAGGATTGAGCCCCAGCATTTT. This sequence joins TRBV5-8 and TRBJ1-5; D remains unclear. Trimming left V 4 bases short and J 8 bases short, with 19 bases between. The CDR3 runs 15 residues. In germline, CDR1 is SGHTS, CDR2 YDEGEE.

A note on this clone: In the same sample, other DNA sequences code for this CDR3. V usage is TRBV27 and J usage is TRBJ1-2, with 7 bases fitting TRBD1. Germline CDR1 is MNHEY and CDR2 is SMNVEV (reference sequence). V gave up 5 bases and J gave up 3 bases; unmatched junction bases: 3. This CDR3 has 13 residues. CDR3 sequence (DNA): TGTGCCAGCAGTCTCCAGGGGGACTATGGCTACACCTTC. Protein sequence: CASSLQGDYGYTF.

This clone was seen just once. This chain joins TRBV6-5 and TRBJ1-5; 7 nucleotides agree with TRBD1. CDR3 length: 13 residues. V shed 6 bases, J shed 7 bases, and the junction held 6 bases outside the gene matches. Germline V gene data show CDR1 as MNHEY and CDR2 as SVGAGI. This CDR3 is CASRDRTWQPQHF. The CDR3 DNA reads as TGTGCCAGCAGGGACAGGACTTGGCAGCCCCAGCATTTT.

This clone was observed a handful of times. The chain carries TRBV7-8 and TRBJ1-3; 7 bases are a match to TRBD1. Germline V gene sequence: CDR1 SGHVS, CDR2 FQNEAQ. Germline trimming cut 5 bases from V and 5 bases from J; bases unmatched to any gene: 9. The CDR3 is made up of 15 amino acids. The CDR3 region is CASSPAGTARNTIYF. In nucleotides, the CDR3 is TGTGCCAGCAGCCCGGCCGGGACAGCAAGAAACACCATATATTTT.

The V and J genes are TRBV6-5 and TRBJ1-1; D not resolved. CDR1 is MNHEY and CDR2 is SVGAGI in the germline V gene. V lost 1 base and J lost 0, with 12 bases in between. This CDR3 comprises 16 residues. The CDR3 sequence: CASSYLSRVMNTEAFF. The CDR3 coding sequence is TGTGCCAGCAGTTACTTATCCCGGGTCATGAACACTGAAGCTTTCTTT.

This clone has only one observation. The V gene is TRBV9, the J gene TRBJ2-3; D call uncertain. This CDR3 contains 14 residues. In germline, CDR1 is SGDLS, CDR2 YYNGEE. The ends were cut back, 0 bases at V and 0 bases at J, with 5 bases in the middle. CDR3 sequence: CASSVETSTDTQYF. Here the CDR3 DNA reads TGTGCCAGCAGCGTAGAAACTAGCACAGATACGCAGTATTTT.

This clone was recorded once. The genes are TRBV21-1 and TRBJ2-2; whether TRBD1, the table's D call, matches the DNA was not checked. TRBV21-1 is a pseudogene locus. The CDR3 contains 17 residues. Here the CDR3 reads CARGDRLKKKNTGELFF. In nucleotides, the CDR3 is TGTGCCAGGGGGGACAGGCTAAAAAAAAAGAACACCGGGGAGCTGTTTTTT.

The chain has TRBV15 and TRBJ2-4; the D gene is possibly TRBD1 (6 bases). Germline V CDR1 and CDR2: LNHNV, YYDKDF (reference sequence). This CDR3 has 15 residues. V lost 4 bases and J 0 bases, leaving 10 bases between the germline ends. CDR3 protein: CATSTGATAKNIQYF. The DNA of the CDR3 is TGTGCCACCAGCACAGGGGCCACAGCCAAAAACATTCAGTACTTC.